This T cell receptor beta chain was observed in a study of shared clonotypes between healthy human individuals. As for the study in general: The study drew on two women and a few men aged 18 to 49 as donors.

Measured with immunoSEQ multiplex PCR; TCRdb has only the in-frame clones, and not every one. The data contain some 980,000 clones, 76% of them singletons. This CDR3 is built from 11 residues. Germline CDR1 reads GTSNPN; CDR2 reads SVGIG (reference sequence). The V gene lost 8 bases and the J gene lost 5 bases, with 13 bases spanning the gap. The source material was memory CD4+ T cells sorted from blood. Stated subset: CD45RA-negative fraction. The receptor was isolated from a man between 18 and 29 years old in good health. The chain combines TRBV30 with TRBJ2-7; a possible D gene is TRBD1 (6 bases). The DNA of the CDR3 is TGTGCCACCCAGGGGCACGACGAGCAGTACTTC. Protein product: CATQGHDEQYF.